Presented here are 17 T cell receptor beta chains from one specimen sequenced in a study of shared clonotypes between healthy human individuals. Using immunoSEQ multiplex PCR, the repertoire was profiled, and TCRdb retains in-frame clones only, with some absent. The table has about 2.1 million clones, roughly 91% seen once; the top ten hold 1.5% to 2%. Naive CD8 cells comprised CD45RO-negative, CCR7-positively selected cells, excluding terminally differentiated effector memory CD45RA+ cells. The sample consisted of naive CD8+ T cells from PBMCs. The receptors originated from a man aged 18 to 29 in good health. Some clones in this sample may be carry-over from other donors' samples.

This CDR3 reads CASSDTAGSNQPQHF. CDR3 DNA: TGTGCCAGCAGTGATACGGCGGGAAGCAATCAGCCCCAGCATTTT. This chain connects TRBV6-4 to TRBJ1-5; D is unclear. Germline V gene data show CDR1 as MRHNA and CDR2 as SNTAGT. The CDR3 has 15 residues. V was clipped by 3 bases and J by 1 base, with 10 bases between them.

In nucleotides, the CDR3 is TGTGCCAGCAGCCCGAGGACAGTTTCGGTCAATGAGCAGTTCTTC. It translates to CASSPRTVSVNEQFF. The V and J genes are TRBV9 and TRBJ2-1; D perhaps matches TRBD1 (6 bases). The ends were cut back, 4 bases at V and 6 bases at J, with 17 bases in the middle. Germline V gene sequence: CDR1 SGDLS, CDR2 YYNGEE. CDR3 length: 15 residues.

The CDR3 here is CASSLIPGLTIDEQFF. The CDR3 DNA is TGTGCCAGCAGCTTAATTCCGGGACTAACAATCGATGAGCAGTTCTTC. The V gene is TRBV11-2, the J gene TRBJ2-1; 7 bases are shared with TRBD2. Trimming at V came to 2 bases and at J to 8 bases, leaving 12 bases not matched to a gene. The CDR3 length is 16 residues. Per the germline V gene, CDR1 is SGHAT and CDR2 is FQNNGV.

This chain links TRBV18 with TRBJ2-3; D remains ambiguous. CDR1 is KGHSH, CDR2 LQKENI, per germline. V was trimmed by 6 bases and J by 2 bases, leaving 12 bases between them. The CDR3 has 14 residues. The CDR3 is CASSPFWDTDTQYF. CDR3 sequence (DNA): TGTGCCAGCTCCCCCTTCTGGGACACAGATACGCAGTATTTT. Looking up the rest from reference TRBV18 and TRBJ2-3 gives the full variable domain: NAGVMQNPRHLVRRRGQEARLRCSPMKGHSHVYWYRQLPEEGLKFMVYLQKENIIDESGMPKERFSAEFPKEGPSILRIQQVVRGDSAAYFCASSPFWDTDTQYFGPGTRLTVL.

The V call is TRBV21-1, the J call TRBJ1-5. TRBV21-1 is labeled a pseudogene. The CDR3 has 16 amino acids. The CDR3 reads CASSNITGYSNQPQHF. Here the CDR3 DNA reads TGTGCCAGCAGCAACATAACTGGGTATAGCAATCAGCCCCAGCATTTT.

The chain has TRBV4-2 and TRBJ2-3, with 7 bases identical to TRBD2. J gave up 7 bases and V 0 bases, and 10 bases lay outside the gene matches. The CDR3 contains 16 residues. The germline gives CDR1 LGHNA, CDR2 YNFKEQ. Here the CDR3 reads CASSQENPGRPNTQYF. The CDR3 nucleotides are TGTGCCAGCAGCCAAGAGAACCCCGGGAGGCCAAATACGCAGTATTTT.

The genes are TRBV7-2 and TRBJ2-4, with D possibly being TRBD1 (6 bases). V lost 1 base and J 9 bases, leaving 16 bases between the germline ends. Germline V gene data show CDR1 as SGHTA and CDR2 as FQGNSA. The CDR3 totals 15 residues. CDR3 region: CASSLDRVQRGIQYF. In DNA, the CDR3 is TGTGCCAGCAGCTTAGACAGGGTTCAGAGGGGCATTCAGTACTTC.

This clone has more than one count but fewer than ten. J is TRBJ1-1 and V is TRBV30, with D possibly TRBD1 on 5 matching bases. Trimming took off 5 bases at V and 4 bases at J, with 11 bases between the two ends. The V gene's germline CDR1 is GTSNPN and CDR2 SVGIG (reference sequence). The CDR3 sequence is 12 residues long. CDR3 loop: CAWDLGGTEAFF. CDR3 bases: TGTGCCTGGGATTTGGGGGGCACTGAAGCTTTCTTT.

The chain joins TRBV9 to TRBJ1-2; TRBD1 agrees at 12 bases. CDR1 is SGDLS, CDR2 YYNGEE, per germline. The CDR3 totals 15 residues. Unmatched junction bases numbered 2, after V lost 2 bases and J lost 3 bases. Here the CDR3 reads CASSVGTGGDYGYTF. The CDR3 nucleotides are TGTGCCAGCAGCGTCGGGACAGGGGGCGACTATGGCTACACCTTC.

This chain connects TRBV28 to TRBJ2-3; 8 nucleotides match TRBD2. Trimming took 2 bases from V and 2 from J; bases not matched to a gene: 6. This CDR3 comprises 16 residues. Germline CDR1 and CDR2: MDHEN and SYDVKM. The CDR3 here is CASSLGLAGYTDTQYF. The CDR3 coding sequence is TGTGCCAGCAGTTTAGGGCTAGCGGGTTACACAGATACGCAGTATTTT.

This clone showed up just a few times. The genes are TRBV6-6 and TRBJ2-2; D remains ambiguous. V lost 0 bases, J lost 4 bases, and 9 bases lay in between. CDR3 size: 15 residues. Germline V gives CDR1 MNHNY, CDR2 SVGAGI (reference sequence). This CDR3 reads CASSYSSTSTGELFF. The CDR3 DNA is TGTGCCAGCAGTTACTCGAGTACGTCCACCGGGGAGCTGTTTTTT.

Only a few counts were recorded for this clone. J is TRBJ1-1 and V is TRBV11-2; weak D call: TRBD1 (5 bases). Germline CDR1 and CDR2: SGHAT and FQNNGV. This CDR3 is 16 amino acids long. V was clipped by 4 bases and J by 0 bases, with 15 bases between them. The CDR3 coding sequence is TGTGCCAGCAGCTCTAGGGACCAGGGCATGAACACTGAAGCTTTCTTT. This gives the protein CASSSRDQGMNTEAFF. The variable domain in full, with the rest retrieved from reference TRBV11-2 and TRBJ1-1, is EAGVAQSPRYKIIEKRQSVAFWCNPISGHATLYWYQQILGQGPKLLIQFQNNGVVDDSQLPKDRFSAERLKGVDSTLKIQPAKLEDSAVYLCASSSRDQGMNTEAFFGQGTRLTVV.

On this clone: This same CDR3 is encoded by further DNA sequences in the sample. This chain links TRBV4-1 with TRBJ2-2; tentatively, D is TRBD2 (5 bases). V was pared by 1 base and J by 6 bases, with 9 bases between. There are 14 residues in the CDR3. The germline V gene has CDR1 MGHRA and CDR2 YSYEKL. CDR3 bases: TGCGCCAGCAGCCAAGTTGGCGGGCCCGGGGAGCTGTTTTTT. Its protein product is CASSQVGGPGELFF.

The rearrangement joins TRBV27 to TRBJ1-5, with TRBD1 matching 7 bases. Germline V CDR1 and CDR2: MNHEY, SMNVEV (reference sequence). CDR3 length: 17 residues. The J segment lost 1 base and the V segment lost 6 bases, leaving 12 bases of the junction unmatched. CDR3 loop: CASRLLKGGDSNQPQHF. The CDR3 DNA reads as TGTGCCAGCAGGCTCCTTAAAGGGGGCGACAGCAATCAGCCCCAGCATTTT.

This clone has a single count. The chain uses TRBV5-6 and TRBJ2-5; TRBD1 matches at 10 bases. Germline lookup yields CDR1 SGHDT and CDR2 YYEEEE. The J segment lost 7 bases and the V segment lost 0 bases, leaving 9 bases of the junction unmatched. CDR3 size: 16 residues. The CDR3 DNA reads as TGTGCCAGCAGCTTGGCACGGGACAGGGGCCCAGGGACCCAGTACTTC. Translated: CASSLARDRGPGTQYF.

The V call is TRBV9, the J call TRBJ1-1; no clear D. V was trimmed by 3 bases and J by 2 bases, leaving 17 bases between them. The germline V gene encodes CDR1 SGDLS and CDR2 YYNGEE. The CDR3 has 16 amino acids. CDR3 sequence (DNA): TGTGCCAGCAGCGCAACTGGGGTCTGGGATAACACTGAAGCTTTCTTT. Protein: CASSATGVWDNTEAFF.

CDR3 protein: CASRTGNIQYF. CDR3 in DNA: TGTGCCAGCAGAACAGGGAACATTCAGTACTTC. The V call is TRBV25-1, the J call TRBJ2-4; weak D call: TRBD1 (6 bases). The CDR3 has 11 residues. Deletions cut 6 bases from V and 7 bases from J, with 7 bases between. Germline V gene sequence: CDR1 MGHDK, CDR2 SYGVNS.